This T cell receptor (beta chain) was documented in a study of blood T cell repertoires in COVID-19. Profiling relied on immunoSEQ multiplex PCR, and the TCRdb table lists in-frame clones only, not all of them. The table lists some 150,000 clones, about 88% of them singletons. With 5 bases clipped from V and 1 base from J, the junction kept 3 bases outside the gene matches. The germline V gene encodes CDR1 MNHEY and CDR2 SMNVEV (reference sequence). CDR3 length: 16 residues. The clonotype originates from a human donor in a cohort sampled during active COVID-19. This rearrangement joins TRBV27 to TRBJ2-6; 9 nucleotides line up with TRBD1. Specimen: peripheral blood. This CDR3 is CASSRGQGSGANVLTF. As DNA, the CDR3 is TGTGCCAGCAGTCGAGGACAGGGGTCTGGGGCCAACGTCCTGACTTTC.